This TCR beta chain appears in the sequencing data of a study of CD4 T cells in relation to SARS-CoV-2 and coronaviruses. Study at large: The negative reference was HIV-1 Nef peptide pool or peptide-free culture. Crossreactive spike epitopes shared across donors were mapped to their HLA restriction.

Whole-study results and caveats: This crossreactivity analysis covered spike protein alone, no other viral proteins.

The unexposed donors gave CD4+ T cells in about 2010-2019, prior to COVID-19. After approximately ten days of culture, CD4+ T cells were isolated. CDR1 is SEHNR and CDR2 is FQNEAQ in the germline V gene (reference sequence). CDR3 length: 15 residues. Trimming shortened V by 7 bases and J by 2 bases, and 16 bases separated the two germline ends. The method was immunoSEQ multiplex PCR; TCRdb's version includes in-frame clones alone and lacks a portion of them. The sample records fewer than 25,000 clones, 77% being singletons. This clone was counted once. What it binds is not known. The source is a human donor in good health. Sequencing used CD4+ T cells from PBMCs, cultured in vitro. V gene TRBV7-9 combines with J gene TRBJ2-3; possibly TRBD2 for D (6 bases). CDR3 loop: CASTTPGGSTDTQYF. The CDR3 DNA sequence: TGTGCCAGCACGACCCCCGGGGGTTCCACAGATACGCAGTATTTT. The variable domain in full, completed from reference TRBV7-9 and TRBJ2-3, reads DTGVSQNPRHKITKRGQNVTFRCDPISEHNRLYWYRQTLGQGPEFLTYFQNEAQLEKSRLLSDRFSAERPKGSFSTLEIQRTEQGDSAMYLCASTTPGGSTDTQYFGPGTRLTVL.